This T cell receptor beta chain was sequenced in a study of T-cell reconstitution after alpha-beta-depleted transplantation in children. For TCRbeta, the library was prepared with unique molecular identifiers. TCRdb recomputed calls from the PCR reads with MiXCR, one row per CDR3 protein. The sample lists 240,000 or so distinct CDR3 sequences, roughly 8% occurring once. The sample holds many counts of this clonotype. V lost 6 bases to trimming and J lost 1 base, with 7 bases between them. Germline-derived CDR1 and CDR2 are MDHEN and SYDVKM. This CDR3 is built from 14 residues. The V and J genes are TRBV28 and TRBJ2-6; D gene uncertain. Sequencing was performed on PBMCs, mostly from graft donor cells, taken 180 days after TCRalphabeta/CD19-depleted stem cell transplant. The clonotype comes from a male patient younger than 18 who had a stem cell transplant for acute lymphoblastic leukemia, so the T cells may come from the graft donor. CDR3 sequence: CASSRLSGANVLTF. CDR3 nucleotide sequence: TGTGCCAGCAGCCGGCTATCTGGGGCCAACGTCCTGACTTTC.